The 2 T cell receptor beta chains presented below share a single source sample, sequenced in a study of T cell changes during pregnancy in multiple sclerosis. Generated by immunoSEQ multiplex PCR, the TCRdb table keeps only in-frame clones and is missing some. Of fewer than 65,000 clones listed, more than 85% are singletons. Specimen: peripheral blood, collected before pregnancy. These receptors all come from a female donor with multiple sclerosis, enrolled in a pregnancy study.

The chain couples TRBV20-1 to TRBJ2-3; D unresolved. In germline, CDR1 is DFQATT, CDR2 SNEGSKA (reference sequence). The CDR3 length is 11 residues. V lost 1 base, J lost 3 bases, and 2 bases lay in between. CDR3 in amino acids: CSARATDTQYF. The CDR3 DNA follows: TGCAGTGCTAGAGCAACAGATACGCAGTATTTT.

The chain links TRBV9 to TRBJ1-6; a possible D gene is TRBD1 (6 bases). V was cut by 0 bases and J by 9 bases, with 16 bases left in between. Germline V gene data show CDR1 as SGDLS and CDR2 as YYNGEE. This CDR3 has 16 amino acids. The CDR3 here is CASSVGRGGLSSPLHF. CDR3 bases: TGTGCCAGCAGCGTAGGTCGCGGGGGGCTGAGTTCACCCCTCCACTTT.